One and the same sample provided the 13 T cell receptor beta chains below, sequenced in a study of blood T cell repertoires in COVID-19. Here immunoSEQ multiplex PCR was the method, and the copy in TCRdb shows in-frame clones only, minus some. The sample lists 140,000 to 150,000 clones, roughly 87% occurring once. The sequenced sample was peripheral blood. The receptors originated from a human donor in a cohort sampled during active COVID-19.

This clone was seen only a few times. The chain recombines TRBV18 with TRBJ1-3; D gene uncertain. V was cut by 2 bases and J by 0 bases, with 5 bases left in between. The germline V gene encodes CDR1 KGHSH and CDR2 LQKENI. The CDR3 loop spans 14 amino acids. CDR3 sequence reads: CASSPEGSGNTIYF. The DNA of the CDR3 is TGTGCCAGCTCACCAGAGGGCTCTGGAAACACCATATATTTT.

The genes are TRBV7-9 and TRBJ2-7, with 10 bases aligning to TRBD1. The germline V gene encodes CDR1 SEHNR and CDR2 FQNEAQ (reference sequence). The CDR3 totals 15 residues. With 4 bases clipped from V and 5 bases from J, the junction kept 8 bases outside the gene matches. The CDR3 reads CASSWRDRGSHEQYF. In nucleotides, the CDR3 is TGTGCCAGCAGCTGGCGGGACAGGGGCTCTCACGAGCAGTACTTC.

V gene TRBV4-2 combines with J gene TRBJ2-5; the D gene is possibly TRBD1 (6 bases). V lost 0 bases and J 4 bases, leaving 15 bases between the germline ends. The CDR3 is made up of 16 amino acids. CDR1 LGHNA and CDR2 YNFKEQ come from the germline V gene. CDR3 DNA: TGTGCCAGCAGCCAAGACGTAGGGGAAGGGGGAGAGACCCAGTACTTC. This sequence encodes CASSQDVGEGGETQYF.

This clone has a handful of counts. V and J are TRBV10-1 and TRBJ1-1, with TRBD1 matching over 7 bases. The germline V gene encodes CDR1 WNHNN and CDR2 SYGVQD (reference sequence). This CDR3 spans 16 amino acids. The V gene end was trimmed by 3 bases and the J gene end by 4 bases; junction bases not matched to a gene: 11. CDR3 DNA sequence: TGCGCCAGCAGTGACTACAGGGGATCCTTGGCCACTGAAGCTTTCTTT. Its protein product is CASSDYRGSLATEAFF.

V and J are TRBV5-1 and TRBJ2-1, with TRBD2 matching 9 bases. CDR3 length equals 16 residues. CDR1 and CDR2 (germline): SGHRS, YFSETQ. The J segment lost 7 bases and the V segment lost 4 bases, leaving 12 bases of the junction unmatched. The CDR3 loop reads CASSPQGAGGMNEQFF. In nucleotides, the CDR3 is TGCGCCAGCAGCCCACAGGGCGCGGGGGGGATGAATGAGCAGTTCTTC.

The chain's CDR3 is CASSPTGYARTDTQYF. The CDR3 nucleotides read TGTGCCAGCAGTCCAACAGGCTACGCGCGCACAGATACGCAGTATTTT. The rearrangement uses TRBV27 and TRBJ2-3, with D perhaps TRBD1 (5 bases). V shed 5 bases and J shed 1 base, with 16 bases lying between them. From germline, CDR1 is MNHEY and CDR2 SMNVEV (reference sequence). The CDR3 contains 16 residues.

The V call is TRBV6-6, the J call TRBJ1-5, with D perhaps TRBD1 (5 bases). The V gene lost 0 bases and the J gene lost 2 bases, with 8 bases spanning the gap. The CDR3 sequence is 15 residues long. CDR1 and CDR2 (germline): MNHNY, SVGAGI (reference sequence). CDR3 in amino acids: CASSYSSTGNQPQHF. The CDR3 coding sequence is TGTGCCAGCAGTTACTCTTCGACAGGCAATCAGCCCCAGCATTTT.

V is TRBV6-2 or TRBV6-3 and J is TRBJ2-1; 7 bases are shared with TRBD2. V was pared by 0 bases and J by 5 bases, with 10 bases of the junction left unmatched. CDR3 length equals 17 residues. The germline V gene has CDR1 MNHEY and CDR2 SVGEGT. Here the CDR3 DNA reads TGTGCCAGCAGTTACTCGACGGTTGCTAGCGGACACAATGAGCAGTTCTTC. Amino acid sequence: CASSYSTVASGHNEQFF.

As regards this clone: Germline and junction disagree at one end, which may indicate a read error. V usage is TRBV19 and J usage is TRBJ1-2; D remains unclear. The CDR3 covers 11 residues. Looked up from germline, CDR1 is LNHDA and CDR2 is SQIVND (reference sequence). The CDR3 bases are TGTGCCAGTAGTATTTCTGAGTTAGAAGTCTTC. The encoded protein is CASSISELEVF.

The chain combines TRBV6-6 with TRBJ2-5, with D perhaps TRBD2 (6 bases). This CDR3 is 14 amino acids long. Germline-derived CDR1 and CDR2 are MNHNY and SVGAGI (reference sequence). Between the trimmed V and J ends, which lost 0 bases and 1 base, there was a span of 6 bases. In DNA, the CDR3 is TGTGCCAGCAGTTACTCGGAGGGCCAAGAGACCCAGTACTTC. It encodes CASSYSEGQETQYF.

The V call is TRBV19, the J call TRBJ2-7, with D possibly being TRBD1 (5 bases). Trimming cost V 2 bases and J 4 bases, with 9 bases left between them. The CDR3 covers 13 residues. CDR1 is LNHDA and CDR2 is SQIVND in the germline V gene (reference sequence). The CDR3, as DNA: TGTGCCAGTAGTATAATGCAGGGTTACGAGCAGTACTTC. Translation gives CASSIMQGYEQYF.

The chain has TRBV27 and TRBJ2-6; tentatively, D is TRBD1 (6 bases). With 6 bases removed from V and 4 bases from J, the gap between germline ends came to 16 bases. The CDR3 runs 16 residues. Germline V gives CDR1 MNHEY, CDR2 SMNVEV (reference sequence). CDR3 bases: TGTGCCAGCAGACTCCAAGGGGGTGACGGGGCCAACGTCCTGACTTTC. It yields the protein CASRLQGGDGANVLTF.

The rearrangement uses TRBV2 and TRBJ2-1; 11 bases line up with TRBD2. J gave up 6 bases and V 6 bases, and 7 bases lay outside the gene matches. This CDR3 spans 15 amino acids. The germline CDR1 and CDR2 sequences are SNHLY and FYNNEI. CDR3 nucleotides: TGTGCCAGCAGAGACGGGACTAGCGGCTCCAATGAGCAGTTCTTC. It codes for CASRDGTSGSNEQFF.